These 25 T cell receptor beta chains were sequenced from one sample in a study of naive and memory T cell subsets (dated by TCRdb to 2016 to 2017). In light of the paper, this sample's treatment or condition label describes: skin biopsy from PPD injection site in Mantoux-positive individual. The study described a robust, sensitive protocol for amplifying, sequencing and analyzing TCRs, using 3' ligation of a UMI-containing oligonucleotide to TCR cDNA. The method was UMI-ligation and nested PCR. Instrument used: Illumina MiSeq. The ligated cDNA was amplified in four rounds of PCR with nested alpha and beta constant region primers together with the SP2 primer. The public sequencing data were trimmed at Q25 with fastp and processed into clonotypes with MiXCR by TCRdb, which kept only in-frame beta chains. Every distinct CDR3 protein forms one entry, paired with its most common genes and DNA. The sample contains more than 13,000 distinct CDR3 sequences, roughly 5% of them found a single time. The ten largest clones take up 8.2% of the sample.

The starting material was skin, obtained from a tuberculin skin test site. These receptors were obtained from an adult in good health.

The sample holds many counts of this clonotype. The rearrangement links TRBV7-8 to TRBJ2-7, with 9 bases fitting TRBD1. Germline CDR1 is SGHVS and CDR2 is FQNEAQ. V shed 8 bases, J shed 4 bases, and the junction held 15 bases outside the gene matches. This CDR3 has 16 residues. The CDR3 here is CASSSRAGTGSYEQYF. DNA of the CDR3: TGTGCCAGCTCAAGCAGGGCGGGGACAGGGAGTTACGAGCAGTACTTC. Together with reference TRBV7-8 and TRBJ2-7, the CDR3 gives the full variable domain: GAGVSQSPRYKVAKRGQDVALRCDPISGHVSLFWYQQALGQGPEFLTYFQNEAQLDKSGLPSDRFFAERPEGSVSTLKIQRTQQEDSAVYLCASSSRAGTGSYEQYFGPGTRLTVT.

By share, this clonotype counts as large. The rearrangement uses TRBV28 and TRBJ2-7, with D unresolved. Germline V lookup: CDR1 MDHEN, CDR2 SYDVKM. V dropped 6 bases and J dropped 4 bases, with 16 bases sitting between them. The CDR3 is 14 residues long. The CDR3 region has the DNA TGTGCCAGCAGGGCCGGGTCCGCCAAATACGAGCAGTACTTC. Its translation: CASRAGSAKYEQYF. Full variable domain (missing parts from reference TRBV28 and TRBJ2-7): DVKVTQSSRYLVKRTGEKVFLECVQDMDHENMFWYRQDPGLGLRLIYFSYDVKMKEKGDIPEGYSVSREKKERFSLILESASTNQTSMYLCASRAGSAKYEQYFGPGTRLTVT.

This clonotype was counted at least ten times. The CDR3 sequence is CASSFWDGGVVFF. The CDR3 nucleotides are TGTGCCAGCAGCTTCTGGGACGGCGGAGTGGTTTTCTTT. This chain uses TRBV5-6 with TRBJ1-1, with D possibly matching TRBD1 (5 bases). V was trimmed by 2 bases and J by 13 bases, leaving 18 bases between them. This CDR3 region has 13 residues. Germline V gives CDR1 SGHDT, CDR2 YYEEEE.

This clonotype rates as medium-sized (0.01 to 0.1%). The chain is built from TRBV29-1 and TRBJ2-7; 9 bases line up with TRBD1. Trimming cost V 4 bases and J 4 bases; bases outside gene matches: 5. CDR1 is SQVTM, CDR2 ANQGSEA, per germline. This CDR3 is built from 13 residues. The CDR3 protein is CSVGTGEGYEQYF. The CDR3 nucleotides are TGCAGCGTTGGGACAGGGGAAGGGTACGAGCAGTACTTC.

This clonotype was seen many times. The V and J genes are TRBV12-3 or TRBV12-4 and TRBJ2-7; D not resolved. The CDR3 is made up of 15 amino acids. Trimming shortened V by 2 bases and J by 0 bases, and 11 bases separated the two germline ends. The CDR3 loop reads CASSLYSASSYEQYF. CDR3 in DNA: TGTGCCAGCAGTTTATATAGTGCAAGCTCCTACGAGCAGTACTTC.

In the case of this clonotype: A much larger clone is a single base away; this may be a read error. The J gene is TRBJ2-2, the V gene TRBV11-2, with D possibly matching TRBD1 (5 bases). Germline CDR1 and CDR2: SGHAT and FQNNGV. The V end was cut by 6 bases, the J end by 3 bases, with 14 bases between. This CDR3 region has 15 residues. The CDR3 protein is CASRKGATDTGELFF. The CDR3 nucleotides are TGTGCCAGCAGAAAAGGGGCAACCGACACCGGGGAGCTGTTTTTT.

CDR3 DNA sequence: TGTGCCAGCAGTTTAAGCGGACTAGCACTGGGTACTACAGATACGCAGTATTTT. It encodes CASSLSGLALGTTDTQYF. The genes are TRBV12-3 or TRBV12-4 and TRBJ2-3, with 8 positions matching TRBD2. Germline trimming cut 2 bases from V and 3 bases from J; bases unmatched to any gene: 13. The CDR3 is made up of 18 amino acids.

This clonotype occurred many times. The gene calls are TRBV5-1 and TRBJ2-1; TRBD1 matches 8 bases. Germline CDR1 is SGHRS and CDR2 is YFSETQ. V lost 5 bases and J lost 9; bases outside the gene matches: 13. This CDR3 comprises 15 residues. The chain's CDR3 is CASSFLDRVYSEQFF. The CDR3 DNA follows: TGCGCCAGCAGTTTTTTGGACAGGGTATATAGTGAGCAGTTCTTC.

This clonotype was observed many times. This rearrangement joins TRBV7-2 to TRBJ2-5; D might be TRBD1 (5 bases). Germline V gene data show CDR1 as SGHTA and CDR2 as FQGNSA. V lost 5 bases, J lost 1 base, and 17 bases lay in between. This CDR3 comprises 16 residues. The CDR3 sequence: CASSLTSTGVQETQYF. The CDR3 DNA sequence: TGTGCCAGCAGCCTCACGAGCACAGGAGTCCAAGAGACCCAGTACTTC.

This clonotype is classed as medium-sized. This chain links TRBV5-1 with TRBJ2-2, with TRBD2 matching over 7 bases. The CDR3 extends over 15 amino acids. The trim removed 2 bases at V and 6 bases at J, leaving 7 bases unmatched. CDR1 and CDR2 from the germline V gene are SGHRS and YFSETQ. The CDR3 sequence: CASSLNRGSAGELFF. DNA for the CDR3: TGCGCCAGCAGCTTAAATCGCGGGAGCGCCGGGGAGCTGTTTTTT.

The chain couples TRBV12-3 or TRBV12-4 to TRBJ2-1; 11 bases match TRBD2. V dropped 5 bases and J dropped 9; count of bases not matched to a gene: 12. The CDR3 consists of 16 residues. Here the CDR3 reads CASSHSGGACFGEQFF. The CDR3 nucleotides are TGTGCCAGCAGTCATAGCGGGGGGGCCTGTTTCGGTGAGCAGTTCTTC.

This clonotype counts as medium-sized. The J gene is TRBJ2-5, the V gene TRBV27; D ambiguous. V dropped 4 bases and J dropped 3 bases, with 9 bases sitting between them. The CDR3 runs 13 residues. Germline V gene lookup returns CDR1 MNHEY and CDR2 SMNVEV (reference sequence). CDR3 residues: CASSWLGKETQYF. CDR3 nucleotides: TGTGCCAGCAGTTGGTTGGGGAAAGAGACCCAGTACTTC.

V is TRBV18 and J is TRBJ1-2; the D is unclear. V lost 4 bases to trimming and J lost 4 bases, with 19 bases between them. The CDR3 length is 16 residues. Germline V gene sequence: CDR1 KGHSH, CDR2 LQKENI. The DNA for the CDR3 is TGTGCCAGCTCACGGATCGACATTGGGGATGGCTATGGCTACACCTTC. Residues: CASSRIDIGDGYGYTF. The variable domain in full, with the rest retrieved from reference TRBV18 and TRBJ1-2, is NAGVMQNPRHLVRRRGQEARLRCSPMKGHSHVYWYRQLPEEGLKFMVYLQKENIIDESGMPKERFSAEFPKEGPSILRIQQVVRGDSAAYFCASSRIDIGDGYGYTFGSGTRLTVV.

This clonotype was counted only a few times. V and J are TRBV12-3 or TRBV12-4 and TRBJ1-1, with D unclear. This CDR3 contains 13 residues. V dropped 7 bases and J dropped 0 bases, with 9 bases sitting between them. The CDR3 region has the DNA TGTGCCAGCACCATAAATTTGAACACTGAAGCTTTCTTT. Protein sequence: CASTINLNTEAFF.

This clonotype was seen many times. This chain links TRBV20-1 with TRBJ1-2, with 8 bases lining up with TRBD1. Germline CDR1 DFQATT, CDR2 SNEGSKA (reference sequence). Losses at the gene ends were 2 bases for V and 7 bases for J; bases not matched to a gene: 9. This CDR3 comprises 14 residues. CDR3 amino acids: CSARPLQGEGGYTF. In nucleotides, the CDR3 is TGCAGTGCTAGACCATTACAGGGGGAGGGTGGCTACACCTTC.

By share of the sample, this clonotype is medium-sized. This chain uses TRBV20-1 with TRBJ2-3, with TRBD1 as a possible D gene (6 bases). In germline, CDR1 is DFQATT, CDR2 SNEGSKA (reference sequence). The CDR3 totals 14 residues. Trimming took off 1 base at V and 4 bases at J, with 12 bases between the two ends. CDR3 sequence reads: CSARGGQWADTQYF. In nucleotides, the CDR3 is TGCAGTGCTAGAGGAGGACAGTGGGCAGATACGCAGTATTTT.

This clonotype was recorded many times. The rearrangement uses TRBV2 and TRBJ2-3; 9 bases align to TRBD1. CDR1 is SNHLY and CDR2 is FYNNEI in the germline V gene. The CDR3 contains 14 residues. The ends lost 8 bases at V and 2 bases at J; junction bases unmatched: 5. The DNA of the CDR3 is TGTGCCAGCGCGGGACAGGGCCCCACAGATACGCAGTATTTT. As protein: CASAGQGPTDTQYF.

Within the sample, this clonotype is medium-sized (0.01 to 0.1%). This sequence joins TRBV12-3 or TRBV12-4 and TRBJ1-5; 9 bases map to TRBD1. The ends lost 6 bases at V and 1 base at J; junction bases unmatched: 7. The CDR3 covers 16 residues. The CDR3 nucleotides are TGTGCCAGCAGCCCCGGACAGGGGATGAGCAATCAGCCCCAGCATTTT. Amino acids: CASSPGQGMSNQPQHF.

By frequency in the sample, this clonotype is medium-sized. The chain has TRBV6-6 and TRBJ2-1; 12 bases are shared with TRBD2. The junction had 7 bases not matched to a gene; V was cut back by 5 bases and J by 2 bases. The CDR3 is 17 residues long. Per the germline V gene, CDR1 is MNHNY and CDR2 is SVGAGI (reference sequence). The CDR3 coding sequence is TGTGCCAGCAGTCAGACTAGCGGGGGCGCCGCCTACAATGAGCAGTTCTTC. Protein: CASSQTSGGAAYNEQFF.

The chain employs TRBV28 and TRBJ1-4; D gene unclear. The germline V gene has CDR1 MDHEN and CDR2 SYDVKM. The CDR3 is made up of 13 amino acids. V was trimmed by 9 bases and J by 3 bases, leaving 11 bases between them. The CDR3 sequence is CASYSGSNEKLFF. The CDR3 nucleotides are TGTGCCAGTTACAGCGGATCTAATGAAAAACTGTTTTTT.

This clonotype has at least ten counts. V is TRBV5-6 and J is TRBJ1-2, with D hard to call. Trimming took off 3 bases at V and 4 bases at J, with 13 bases between the two ends. The CDR3 runs to 14 residues. The germline gives CDR1 SGHDT, CDR2 YYEEEE. CDR3 amino acids: CASSSWEGIYGYTF. The CDR3 DNA is TGTGCCAGCAGCTCTTGGGAGGGCATCTATGGCTACACCTTC.

A word on this clonotype: A read error may be the cause here, since a much bigger clone is one base away. The J gene is TRBJ1-1, the V gene TRBV4-2, with D tentatively TRBD1 (5 bases). This CDR3 has 13 residues. Trimming removed 1 base at V and 3 bases at J, with 6 bases between. CDR1 and CDR2 from the germline V gene are LGHNA and YNFKEQ. The CDR3 coding sequence is TGTGCCAGCAGCCAAGCCAGGGACACTGAAGCTTTCTTT. Protein product: CASSQARDTEAFF.

This clonotype was counted a few times. This rearrangement joins TRBV19 to TRBJ2-2; 11 bases fit TRBD2. Germline values: CDR1 LNHDA, CDR2 SQIVND (reference sequence). The CDR3 has 18 residues. J lost 5 bases, V lost 4 bases, and 12 bases had no gene match. CDR3 region: CASSSVTSGATITGELFF. The CDR3 coding sequence is TGTGCCAGTAGTAGTGTGACTAGCGGGGCCACAATTACCGGGGAGCTGTTTTTT.

This clonotype was counted at least ten times. The chain combines TRBV5-1 with TRBJ1-5; D is undetermined. Trimming pared 4 bases from V and 5 bases from J, leaving 16 bases between. Germline CDR1 is SGHRS and CDR2 is YFSETQ. The CDR3 length is 15 residues. CDR3 sequence (DNA): TGCGCCAGCAGCGAGATGCCGGCCGGGGATCAGCCCCAGCATTTT. Its protein product is CASSEMPAGDQPQHF. Full variable domain (missing parts from reference TRBV5-1 and TRBJ1-5): KAGVTQTPRYLIKTRGQQVTLSCSPISGHRSVSWYQQTPGQGLQFLFEYFSETQRNKGNFPGRFSGRQFSNSRSEMNVSTLELGDSALYLCASSEMPAGDQPQHFGDGTRLSIL.

This clonotype was counted ten times or more. The rearrangement links TRBV12-3 or TRBV12-4 to TRBJ1-2, with 10 positions matching TRBD1. Germline trimming cut 0 bases from V and 6 bases from J; bases unmatched to any gene: 1. The CDR3 extends over 14 amino acids. The CDR3 DNA reads TGTGCCAGCAGTTTAGCGGACAGGGGGAATGGCTACACCTTC. This codes for CASSLADRGNGYTF.